This paragraph reports one T cell receptor beta chain. Its antigen is unidentified. Clones were read by immunoSEQ multiplex PCR, and TCRdb kept only the in-frame ones, dropping some. The data hold about half a million clones, with approximately 82% observed a single time. The sample originates from a study of shared clonotypes between healthy human individuals. Findings and limits, study-wide: Sampling involved blood alone; tissue repertoires likely differ.

After removal of 5 bases from V and 1 base from J, the junction contained 7 bases not matched to a gene. Germline CDR1 reads SGHTA; CDR2 reads FQGNSA. CDR3 length: 16 residues. This rearrangement joins TRBV7-2 to TRBJ2-1, with 8 bases matching TRBD2. What was sequenced was PBMCs. This sequence was found in a woman aged 40-49 years in good health. Some clones in this sample may be carry-over from other donors' samples. The DNA for the CDR3 is TGTGCCAGCAGCACGAGCGGGAGTCGGTCCTACAATGAGCAGTTCTTC. This translates into CASSTSGSRSYNEQFF.